This entry features one T cell receptor beta chain sequence. Antigen unknown. The data derive from a study of graft-versus-host responses after intestinal transplantation. Study as a whole: After anti-thymocyte globulin induction, recipients took tacrolimus and steroids for approximately three years.

Only in-frame clones appear in the TCRdb table, and some are missing; sequencing was by immunoSEQ multiplex PCR. The table includes over 90,000 clones, roughly 91% detected once. This CDR3 is 16 amino acids long. Germline CDR1 SGHTA, CDR2 FQGTGA. Trimming removed 1 base from V and 9 bases from J; junction bases left unmatched: 10. The clonotype comes from a human donor who was the organ donor for an intestinal transplant. The sequenced sample was unstimulated CD4+ T cells sorted from spleen or lymph node cells, obtained before transplant. The chain employs TRBV7-3 and TRBJ2-1, with TRBD2 matching over 9 bases. Here the CDR3 reads CASSLSLLAGQREQFF. As DNA, the CDR3 is TGTGCCAGCAGCTTAAGTTTACTAGCGGGCCAGCGTGAGCAGTTCTTC.